A selection of T cell receptor beta chains follows, all from one sample in a study of T cell responses to AZD1222 COVID-19 vaccine. Measured with immunoSEQ multiplex PCR; TCRdb has only the in-frame clones, and not every one. The table shows some 160,000 clones, with roughly 86% occurring only once. Material: peripheral blood, obtained on day 0 of AZD1222 vaccination. The origin of the receptors is an adult in good health. Both conserved end residues are part of each CDR3. D genes are given only for firm matches. A row's size may be missing; if present it is once, few, many or a size class.

>few|TRBD1|TRBJ1-6|TRBV28
TGTGCCAGCAGTTTATGGACAGGGCCGAATTCACCCCTCCACTTT
CASSLWTGPNSPLHF
>once|NA|TRBJ1-2|TRBV27
TGTGCCAGCTCGTCGGGGGTTAACTATGGCTACACCTTC
CASSSGVNYGYTF
>once|TRBD2|TRBJ2-1|TRBV7-9
TGTGCCAGCAGTCCAAGCGGGGGGGTCTTCTACAATGAGCAGTTCTTC
CASSPSGGVFYNEQFF
>NA|NA|TRBJ2-1|TRBV27
TGTGCCAGCAGTTCGCAGGTTCGAGGGCAGTTCTTC
CASSSQVRGQFF
>NA|NA|TRBJ1-5|TRBV29-1
TGCAGCGCCGGGGACGTTAATCAGCCCCAGCATTTT
CSAGDVNQPQHF
>NA|NA|TRBJ1-1|TRBV5-6
TGTGCCAGCAGCTTGGGGCAGGGTTTGGGGAACACTGAAGCTTTCTTT
CASSLGQGLGNTEAFF
>NA|NA|TRBJ1-2|TRBV6-2/TRBV6-3
TGTGCCAGCAGCCAGGCAGACAACTATGGCTACACCTTC
CASSQADNYGYTF
>once|NA|TRBJ1-5|TRBV27
TGTGCCAGCAGTTCCCTAAATCAGCCCCAGCATTTT
CASSSLNQPQHF
>NA|TRBD2|TRBJ2-1|TRBV10-3
TGTGCCATCAGTAAAGGACTAGCGGACAATGAGCAGTTCTTC
CAISKGLADNEQFF
>NA|TRBD1|TRBJ1-2|TRBV30
TGTGCCTGGAGTCCGACAGGGACCTATGGCTACACCTTC
CAWSPTGTYGYTF
>NA|TRBD1|TRBJ1-1|TRBV7-6
TGTGCCAGCAGCTCCCTTCCGGGACAGGGGGCGATGAGGACTGAAGCTTTCTTT
CASSSLPGQGAMRTEAFF
>once|TRBD1|TRBJ2-7|TRBV24-1
TGTGCCACCAGTGATGGACGACAGGGTAATACTTACGAGCAGTACTTC
CATSDGRQGNTYEQYF
>once|NA|TRBJ1-2|TRBV30
TGTGCCTGGAGGATCGCAGGGGCCCTAACTAACTATGGCTACACCTTC
CAWRIAGALTNYGYTF
>NA|NA|TRBJ1-1|TRBV18
TGTGCCAGCTCACCAACGGGGGGCGTCGACACTGAAGCTTTCTTT
CASSPTGGVDTEAFF
>NA|NA|TRBJ1-4|TRBV14
TGTGCCAGCAGCCAAGGAGGAGGGATTAATGAAAAACTGTTTTTT
CASSQGGGINEKLFF
>NA|TRBD2|TRBJ2-1|TRBV9
TGTGCCAGCAGCGAGGGTCCCATAGCGGGGCCCGACAATGAGCAGTTCTTC
CASSEGPIAGPDNEQFF
>NA|TRBD1|TRBJ2-7|TRBV9
TGTGCCAGCAGCGGGGGGACAGGCTTCTCCTACGAGCAGTACTTC
CASSGGTGFSYEQYF